This is a list of T cell receptor beta chains from one sample in a study of T cell changes during pregnancy in multiple sclerosis. Sequencing used immunoSEQ multiplex PCR; TCRdb keeps in-frame clones, though not all of them. The sample has 100,000 or so clones; 85% to 95% are singletons. The sequencing here drew on peripheral blood, taken after pregnancy. Receptors were obtained from a female donor with multiple sclerosis, enrolled in a pregnancy study. CDR3s leave out the opening cysteine and the closing phenylalanine or tryptophan. Each record gives: V gene, CDR3 protein.

TRBV6-6	ASSLRDRGPYEQY
TRBV19	ASSTLGGDNEQF
TRBV27	ASSLGTSVRLQETQY
TRBV27	ASSLTEVLPYEQY
TRBV18	ASSPLAPGGLGHTEAF
TRBV27	ASRLSSGRETQY
TRBV19	ASRRQGDQNEKLF
TRBV7-9	ASSLSGTGSRSNQPQH
TRBV15	ATSRGRGSYGYT
TRBV7-2	ASSHRGGSYEQY
TRBV14	ASSQGGQGSSWEF
TRBV7-7	ASRRRLAGQNYQETQY
TRBV25-1	ASSQGVYGYT
TRBV14	ASSLGRAYNEQF